Listed below are T cell receptor beta chains from one sample, sequenced in a study of blood T cell repertoires in COVID-19. Assay: immunoSEQ multiplex PCR; the TCRdb copy retains only in-frame clones and omits some. Of a few hundred thousand clones in the sample, under 90% were seen once. Material for sequencing was PBMCs or T cells enriched from blood (not recorded which). All receptors come from a woman between 25 and 40 years old who had recovered from COVID-19. Each CDR3 is given with its conserved first and last residue. The D gene is left open where the match is weak. Clone size is stated in some rows and not others, as once, few, many or a class when expanded.

D gene	V gene	clone size	J gene	CDR3 protein	CDR3 DNA
NA	TRBV5-6	NA	TRBJ2-4	CASSFSGTQNIQYF	TGTGCCAGCAGCTTCTCCGGGACACAAAACATTCAGTACTTC
TRBD1	TRBV11-2	once	TRBJ1-2	CASSSRDSLLYGYTF	TGTGCCAGCAGCTCCCGGGACAGCTTACTCTATGGCTACACCTTC
NA	TRBV2	NA	TRBJ2-2	CASSDVGTTGELFF	TGTGCCAGCAGTGACGTGGGGACAACCGGGGAGCTGTTTTTT
TRBD1	TRBV19	NA	TRBJ1-1	CASSSMGQRNTEAFF	TGTGCCAGTAGTTCGATGGGACAGCGGAACACTGAAGCTTTCTTT
TRBD1	TRBV7-2	NA	TRBJ1-2	CASSPRDSYGYTF	TGTGCCAGCAGCCCGAGGGACAGCTATGGCTACACCTTC
NA	TRBV5-1	NA	TRBJ2-7	CASRPSLEALYEQYF	TGCGCCAGCAGACCTTCGCTGGAGGCCCTTTACGAGCAGTACTTC
TRBD1	TRBV6-4	NA	TRBJ1-5	CASSPDRYSNQPQHF	TGTGCCAGCAGTCCGGACAGGTATAGCAATCAGCCCCAGCATTTT
NA	TRBV20-1	once	TRBJ1-1	CSVSGDTEAFF	TGCAGTGTCTCGGGGGACACTGAAGCTTTCTTT
TRBD1	TRBV5-6	NA	TRBJ1-2	CASSYTGGSFGYTF	TGTGCCAGCAGCTATACAGGGGGCAGTTTTGGCTACACCTTC
NA	TRBV3-1/TRBV3-2	NA	TRBJ2-1	CASSQTGSHAKYNEQFF	TGTGCCAGCAGCCAGACCGGTAGCCACGCTAAGTACAATGAGCAGTTCTTC
NA	TRBV19	NA	TRBJ2-1	CASSMLGRSDEQFF	TGTGCCAGTAGTATGCTGGGGAGATCTGATGAGCAGTTCTTC
TRBD2	TRBV5-5	NA	TRBJ2-5	CASSLYLAVKETQYF	TGTGCCAGCAGCTTGTATCTAGCGGTTAAAGAGACCCAGTACTTC
NA	TRBV14	once	TRBJ2-1	CASSLKAGSTYNEQFF	TGTGCCAGCAGCCTTAAGGCGGGAAGCACCTACAATGAGCAGTTCTTC
NA	TRBV11-2	NA	TRBJ2-7	CASSLRVSVGEQYF	TGTGCCAGCAGCTTAAGGGTTAGCGTGGGTGAGCAGTACTTC
TRBD2	TRBV28	NA	TRBJ2-7	CASSFRGLASTEQYF	TGTGCCAGCAGTTTCCGGGGACTAGCCTCAACCGAGCAGTACTTC
TRBD1	TRBV5-4	NA	TRBJ2-7	CASSRWGTGGLGEQYF	TGTGCCAGCAGCCGTTGGGGGACAGGGGGTTTGGGTGAGCAGTACTTC
NA	TRBV28	many	TRBJ1-2	CASSPNSLAGAITANYGYTF	TGTGCCAGCAGTCCAAACTCCCTGGCGGGGGCGATAACAGCTAACTATGGCTACACCTTC
NA	TRBV6-1	NA	TRBJ2-5	CASSEGGAETQYF	TGTGCCAGCAGTGAAGGCGGCGCAGAGACCCAGTACTTC
NA	TRBV18	NA	TRBJ1-5	CASSPRSSGSNQPQHF	TGTGCCAGCTCACCAAGGTCCTCAGGGAGCAATCAGCCCCAGCATTTT
TRBD1	TRBV6-5	NA	TRBJ1-6	CASTTWTGGLPLHF	TGTGCCAGCACCACCTGGACAGGGGGCTTACCCCTCCACTTT
NA	TRBV14	once	TRBJ1-2	CASSQFSQGPYGYTF	TGTGCCAGCAGCCAATTTTCTCAGGGCCCCTATGGCTACACCTTC
TRBD2	TRBV19	NA	TRBJ2-2	CASSIGLAEMNTGELFF	TGTGCCAGTAGTATAGGACTAGCGGAAATGAACACCGGGGAGCTGTTTTTT
NA	TRBV4-1	NA	TRBJ2-7	CASSQRGLAVGEQYF	TGCGCCAGCAGTCAGCGTGGGTTAGCGGTAGGAGAGCAGTACTTC
NA	TRBV7-9	NA	TRBJ1-4	CASSPLGRSTNEKLFF	TGTGCCAGCAGCCCCCTGGGGAGATCAACTAATGAAAAACTGTTTTTT
NA	TRBV7-2	NA	TRBJ2-7	CASSPRPDSYEQYF	TGTGCCAGCAGCCCTAGGCCCGACTCCTACGAGCAGTACTTC
TRBD1	TRBV6-5	NA	TRBJ2-2	CASSPGTGGSGELFF	TGTGCCAGCAGTCCCGGGACAGGGGGATCCGGGGAGCTGTTTTTT
TRBD2	TRBV19	NA	TRBJ2-7	CASSLSLLRGDEQYF	TGTGCCAGTAGTCTATCTCTTCTACGGGGGGACGAGCAGTACTTC
NA	TRBV6-5	NA	TRBJ2-3	CASSKRGTDTQYF	TGTGCCAGCAGCAAACGGGGCACAGATACGCAGTATTTT
TRBD2	TRBV7-2	NA	TRBJ2-7	CASSWGLAGGPSSYEQYF	TGTGCCAGCAGCTGGGGACTAGCGGGAGGGCCAAGCTCCTACGAGCAGTACTTC
NA	TRBV5-1	NA	TRBJ1-1	CASSLVPLESTEAFF	TGCGCCAGCAGCTTGGTCCCGCTGGAGAGCACTGAAGCTTTCTTT
NA	TRBV7-9	NA	TRBJ1-2	CASSTRNGYTF	TGTGCCAGCAGTACTAGGAATGGCTACACCTTC
TRBD2	TRBV23-1	NA	TRBJ2-7	CASSPAGGSSYEQYF	TGCGCCAGCAGTCCGGCGGGGGGGAGCTCCTACGAGCAGTACTTC
TRBD2	TRBV5-1	NA	TRBJ2-7	CASSLLAGVAYEQYF	TGCGCCAGCAGCTTACTAGCGGGGGTAGCCTACGAGCAGTACTTC
NA	TRBV6-5	NA	TRBJ2-7	CASSYRSGPHEQYF	TGTGCCAGCAGTTATAGGAGCGGGCCCCACGAGCAGTACTTC
NA	TRBV7-2	NA	TRBJ1-2	CASSLGSANYGYTF	TGTGCCAGCAGCTTAGGTTCAGCGAACTATGGCTACACCTTC
TRBD1	TRBV9	NA	TRBJ2-3	CASSTQGDTDTQYF	TGTGCCAGCAGCACCCAGGGGGACACAGATACGCAGTATTTT
NA	TRBV30	NA	TRBJ1-2	CAWSVRTVRNYGYTF	TGTGCCTGGAGTGTACGCACGGTACGCAACTATGGCTACACCTTC
TRBD1	TRBV19	NA	TRBJ2-1	CASSKDRGPYNEQFF	TGTGCCAGTAGTAAAGACAGGGGGCCCTACAATGAGCAGTTCTTC
NA	TRBV7-9	NA	TRBJ2-1	CASSLADRGNEQFF	TGTGCCAGCAGCTTAGCTGATAGGGGGAATGAGCAGTTCTTC
TRBD1	TRBV28	few	TRBJ1-1	CASSLQGQVNTEAFF	TGTGCCAGCAGTTTACAGGGACAGGTGAACACTGAAGCTTTCTTT
TRBD1	TRBV18	NA	TRBJ1-2	CASSPQGTENNYGYTF	TGTGCCAGCTCACCCCAAGGGACAGAAAATAACTATGGCTACACCTTC
NA	TRBV5-1	NA	TRBJ1-6	CASSLDRGYNSPLHF	TGCGCCAGCAGCCTGGACAGAGGGTATAATTCACCCCTCCACTTT
NA	TRBV10-3	NA	TRBJ1-4	CAISESAATNEKLFF	TGTGCCATCAGTGAGTCGGCCGCAACTAATGAAAAACTGTTTTTT
TRBD1	TRBV7-9	NA	TRBJ2-7	CASTDRVAFYEQYF	TGTGCCAGCACTGACAGGGTCGCGTTCTACGAGCAGTACTTC
TRBD1	TRBV4-3	NA	TRBJ1-1	CASSQTGGRGEAFF	TGCGCCAGCAGCCAAACAGGGGGAAGGGGTGAAGCTTTCTTT
TRBD2	TRBV6-1	NA	TRBJ2-1	CASSEGASGRAPYNEQFF	TGTGCCAGCAGTGAAGGGGCTAGCGGGAGGGCTCCTTACAATGAGCAGTTCTTC
NA	TRBV7-2	NA	TRBJ2-5	CASSQSRGRQETQYF	TGTGCCAGCAGCCAATCACGGGGGAGGCAAGAGACCCAGTACTTC
NA	TRBV5-1	many	TRBJ2-1	CASRKPGSVNEQFF	TGCGCCAGCAGGAAACCGGGTTCAGTCAATGAGCAGTTCTTC
NA	TRBV11-2	NA	TRBJ1-1	CASSLTRSTEAFF	TGTGCCAGCAGCTTAACCCGGTCGACTGAAGCTTTCTTT
TRBD1	TRBV19	NA	TRBJ1-5	CASSIWQGQGNQPQHF	TGTGCCAGTAGTATATGGCAAGGACAGGGGAATCAGCCCCAGCATTTT
TRBD1	TRBV19	NA	TRBJ1-2	CASSTGTGEFDYTF	TGTGCCAGTAGTACTGGGACAGGGGAATTCGACTACACCTTC
NA	TRBV29-1	NA	TRBJ2-1	CSAEAGLNNEQFF	TGCAGCGCGGAGGCAGGGTTGAACAATGAGCAGTTCTTC
NA	TRBV11-3	NA	TRBJ1-4	CASSLGARRFANEKLFF	TGTGCCAGCAGCTTAGGAGCGAGGCGTTTTGCCAATGAAAAACTGTTTTTT
NA	TRBV12-3/TRBV12-4	NA	TRBJ1-4	CASTREKLFF	TGTGCCAGCACTCGGGAAAAACTGTTTTTT
TRBD1	TRBV5-5	once	TRBJ2-7	CASSLRQGFSYEQYF	TGTGCCAGCAGCTTGCGACAGGGGTTCTCCTACGAGCAGTACTTC
TRBD2	TRBV9	NA	TRBJ2-2	CASSVSPSGVTGELFF	TGTGCCAGCAGCGTTTCCCCTAGCGGGGTCACCGGGGAGCTGTTTTTT
NA	TRBV5-1	once	TRBJ2-1	CASSPQAPSYNEQFF	TGCGCCAGCAGCCCCCAAGCCCCCTCCTACAATGAGCAGTTCTTC
NA	TRBV18	NA	TRBJ1-1	CASSRQEAFF	TGTGCCAGCTCACGACAGGAAGCTTTCTTT